Sequencing of this T cell receptor (beta chain) was carried out in a study of T cell responses to AZD1222 COVID-19 vaccine. Study-level findings and limits: Donors skewed white British and female; clonal diversity was possibly underestimated. Spike-specific TCR depth and breadth grew after two AZD1222 doses.

For this clone: Its antigen is unidentified. Other DNA sequences within the sample encode an identical CDR3.

Libraries were prepared by immunoSEQ multiplex PCR; TCRdb keeps only in-frame clonotypes and omits some of them. The sample lists approximately 110,000 clones, nearly 90% occurring once. The CDR3 covers 13 residues. After removal of 6 bases from V and 1 base from J, the junction contained 3 bases not matched to a gene. The chain couples TRBV12-3 or TRBV12-4 to TRBJ2-7; 7 nucleotides agree with TRBD1. This specimen consisted of peripheral blood, obtained on day 0 of AZD1222 vaccination. This sequence was found in an adult in good health. CDR3 loop: CASSRTGSYEQYF. In DNA, the CDR3 is TGTGCCAGCAGCCGGACAGGTTCCTACGAGCAGTACTTC.